A single sample is the source of the 10 T cell receptor beta chains below, sequenced in a study of CD8 T cells in ankylosing spondylitis. MiXCR was run by TCRdb on the 5' RACE reads, yielding one entry per CDR3 protein. The sample includes some 240,000 distinct CDR3 sequences, more than 15% of them seen just once. The source material was blood, either unsorted or a sorted T cell fraction (not recorded which). These receptors all come from a male donor with ankylosing spondylitis or in good health (not recorded which).

This clonotype was picked up a small number of times. The chain uses TRBV10-2 and TRBJ2-2, with a weak D call TRBD2 (7 bases). Germline CDR1 and CDR2: WSHSY and SAAADI. V dropped 8 bases and J dropped 3 bases, with 19 bases sitting between them. This CDR3 spans 16 amino acids. DNA for the CDR3: TGCGCCAGCGGGGAGGGGGAAGGTCGGTACACCGGGGAGCTGTTTTTT. Translation gives CASGEGEGRYTGELFF.

This clonotype was recorded at least ten times. This chain uses TRBV7-3 with TRBJ2-3, with 9 bases identical to TRBD2. CDR1 SGHTA and CDR2 FQGTGA come from the germline V gene. The length of the CDR3 is 16 residues. Unmatched junction bases numbered 5, after V lost 0 bases and J lost 4 bases. CDR3 loop: CASSLTGGGRADTQYF. DNA for the CDR3: TGTGCCAGCAGCTTAACCGGAGGCGGGAGGGCAGATACGCAGTATTTT.

This chain links TRBV10-2 with TRBJ2-5; TRBD1 is a possible D gene (6 bases). This CDR3 comprises 14 residues. Trimming cost V 5 bases and J 5 bases, with 15 bases left between them. Germline V CDR1 and CDR2: WSHSY, SAAADI. This chain's CDR3 is CASSWGTGSETQYF. The CDR3 DNA is TGCGCCAGCAGTTGGGGTACAGGGTCCGAGACCCAGTACTTC.

CDR3 sequence (DNA): TGCAGCGCATCGGGAGCCCGCTCCTACAATGAGCAGTTCTTC. Translation gives CSASGARSYNEQFF. The chain has TRBV29-1 and TRBJ2-1, with D maybe TRBD2 (6 bases). Germline CDR1 SQVTM, CDR2 ANQGSEA. This CDR3 is built from 14 residues. Between the trimmed V and J ends, which lost 7 bases and 0 bases, there was a span of 13 bases.

This clonotype was counted only a few times. The J gene is TRBJ2-1, the V gene TRBV29-1, with 8 bases that match TRBD1. The CDR3 spans 14 residues. V lost 3 bases to trimming and J lost 6 bases; unmatched junction nucleotides: 7. Germline V CDR1 and CDR2: SQVTM, ANQGSEA. This CDR3 is CSVDVETGGNEQFF. In nucleotides, the CDR3 is TGCAGCGTTGACGTGGAAACAGGGGGCAATGAGCAGTTCTTC.

The chain is built from TRBV7-9 and TRBJ2-7, with TRBD2 identical over 7 bases. Germline lookup yields CDR1 SEHNR and CDR2 FQNEAQ (reference sequence). The V segment lost 4 bases and the J segment 3 bases; nucleotides outside the gene matches: 6. The CDR3 consists of 14 residues. CDR3 DNA: TGTGCCAGCAGCTGGCGGGAGACGGACTACGAGCAGTACTTC. Translation: CASSWRETDYEQYF.

This chain uses TRBV20-1 with TRBJ2-1, with TRBD1 identical over 8 bases. Germline assignment: CDR1 DFQATT and CDR2 SNEGSKA (reference sequence). The V gene end was trimmed by 4 bases and the J gene end by 6 bases; junction bases not matched to a gene: 8. CDR3 length: 14 amino acids. CDR3 coding DNA: TGCAGTGCTACCGGACAGGGATCGGGCAATGAGCAGTTCTTC. The encoded protein is CSATGQGSGNEQFF.

This clonotype showed up many times. This chain joins TRBV11-2 and TRBJ2-2; D call uncertain. Deletions cut 1 base from V and 0 bases from J, with 12 bases between. This CDR3 is 17 amino acids long. CDR1 and CDR2 from the germline V gene are SGHAT and FQNNGV. Here the CDR3 reads CASSLVYETPNTGELFF. The CDR3 region has the DNA TGTGCCAGCAGCTTAGTATATGAGACACCGAACACCGGGGAGCTGTTTTTT. Based on the CDR3 plus reference TRBV11-2 and TRBJ2-2, the full variable domain is EAGVAQSPRYKIIEKRQSVAFWCNPISGHATLYWYQQILGQGPKLLIQFQNNGVVDDSQLPKDRFSAERLKGVDSTLKIQPAKLEDSAVYLCASSLVYETPNTGELFFGEGSRLTVL.

In nucleotides, the CDR3 is TGCGCCAGCAGCCAAATCCAGGGTGGGAGCACAGATACGCAGTATTTT. It yields the protein CASSQIQGGSTDTQYF. The chain joins TRBV4-1 to TRBJ2-3; D may be TRBD1 (5 bases). CDR3 length: 16 residues. Germline CDR1 MGHRA, CDR2 YSYEKL. V lost 2 bases and J lost 0, with 12 bases in between.

This clonotype was observed a few times. The V and J genes are TRBV11-2 and TRBJ2-7; 7 positions agree with TRBD1. The CDR3 length is 17 residues. Germline assignment: CDR1 SGHAT and CDR2 FQNNGV. The ends lost 3 bases at V and 2 bases at J; junction bases unmatched: 13. The CDR3, as DNA: TGTGCCAGCAGCTTTTGGTTTCGCAGGGACAGTCCCTACGAGCAGTACTTC. Translation gives CASSFWFRRDSPYEQYF.